The clone carrying this T cell receptor (beta chain) was detected only once. CDR3 length: 13 residues. V dropped 4 bases and J dropped 5 bases, with 12 bases sitting between them. Germline V lookup: CDR1 SGHRS, CDR2 YFSETQ. The source of the sample is a study of blood T cell repertoires in COVID-19. The method was immunoSEQ multiplex PCR; TCRdb's version includes in-frame clones alone and lacks a portion of them. The data contain around 320,000 clones, around 89% of them singletons. This chain joins TRBV5-1 and TRBJ1-1; TRBD1 might be the D (5 bases). The sample taken for sequencing was PBMCs or T cells enriched from blood (not recorded which). This TCR was sampled from a woman younger than 35 with acute COVID-19. CDR3 sequence: CASSPDRATEAFF. Here the CDR3 DNA reads TGCGCCAGCAGCCCCGACAGAGCAACTGAAGCTTTCTTT.